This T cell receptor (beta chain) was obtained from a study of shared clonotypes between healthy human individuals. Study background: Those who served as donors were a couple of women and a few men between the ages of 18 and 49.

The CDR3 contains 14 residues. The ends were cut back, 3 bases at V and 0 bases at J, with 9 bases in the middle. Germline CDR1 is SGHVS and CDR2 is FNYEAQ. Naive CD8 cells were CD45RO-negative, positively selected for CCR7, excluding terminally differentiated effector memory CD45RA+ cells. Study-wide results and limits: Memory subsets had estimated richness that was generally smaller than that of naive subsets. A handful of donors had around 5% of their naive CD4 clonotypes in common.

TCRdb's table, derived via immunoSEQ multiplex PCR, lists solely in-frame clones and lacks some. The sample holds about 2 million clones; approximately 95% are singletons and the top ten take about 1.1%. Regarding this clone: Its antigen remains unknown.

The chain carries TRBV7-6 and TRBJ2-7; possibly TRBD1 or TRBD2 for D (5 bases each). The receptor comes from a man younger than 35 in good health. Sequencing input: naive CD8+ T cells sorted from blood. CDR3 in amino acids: CASSLRGLSYEQYF. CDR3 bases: TGTGCCAGCAGCTTGAGGGGTCTCTCCTACGAGCAGTACTTC. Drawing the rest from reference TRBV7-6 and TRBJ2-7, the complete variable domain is GAGVSQSPRYKVTKRGQDVALRCDPISGHVSLYWYRQALGQGPEFLTYFNYEAQQDKSGLPNDRFSAERPEGSISTLTIQRTEQRDSAMYRCASSLRGLSYEQYFGPGTRLTVT.